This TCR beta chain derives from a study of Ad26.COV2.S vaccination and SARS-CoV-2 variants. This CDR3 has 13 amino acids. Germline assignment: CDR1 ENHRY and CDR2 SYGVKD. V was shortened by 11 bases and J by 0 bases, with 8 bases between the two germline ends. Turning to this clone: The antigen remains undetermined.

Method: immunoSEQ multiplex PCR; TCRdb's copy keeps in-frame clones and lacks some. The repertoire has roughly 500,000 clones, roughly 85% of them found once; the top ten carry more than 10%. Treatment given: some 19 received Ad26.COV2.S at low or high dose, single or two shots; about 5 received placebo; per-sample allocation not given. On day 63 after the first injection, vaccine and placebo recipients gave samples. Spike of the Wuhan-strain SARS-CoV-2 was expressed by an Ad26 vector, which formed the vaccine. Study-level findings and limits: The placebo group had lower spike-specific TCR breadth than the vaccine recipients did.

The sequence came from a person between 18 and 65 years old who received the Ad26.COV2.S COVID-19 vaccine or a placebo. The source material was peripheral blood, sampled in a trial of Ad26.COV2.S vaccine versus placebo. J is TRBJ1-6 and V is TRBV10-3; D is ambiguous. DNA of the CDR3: TGTGCCCAAAGAAGCTCCTATAATTCACCCCTCCACTTT. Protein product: CAQRSSYNSPLHF.